A selection of T cell receptor beta chains follows, all from one sample in a study of beta chain features in type 1 diabetes. The repertoire was sequenced with immunoSEQ multiplex PCR; TCRdb's copy has only in-frame clones and lacks some. The table has 850,000 to 900,000 clones, 15% to 20% seen once; the top ten hold about 0.02%. The sequencing input was naive CD4+ T cells from blood. These receptors all come from a young woman in good health. Both conserved end residues are part of each CDR3. The D gene is left open where the match is weak. Not every row has a clone size; where given, it reads once, few, many or a size class.

V gene	clone size	D gene	J gene	CDR3 protein	CDR3 DNA
TRBV7-7	-	-	TRBJ2-2	CASSVDSYTGELFF	TGTGCTAGCAGCGTGGACTCTTACACCGGGGAGCTGTTTTTT
TRBV7-8	-	-	TRBJ1-1	CASSPAGDTEAFF	TGTGCCAGCAGCCCGGCCGGGGACACTGAAGCTTTCTTT
TRBV5-6	-	TRBD2	TRBJ2-3	CASSLLLAGVGSTDTQYF	TGTGCCAGCAGCTTGCTCCTAGCGGGAGTAGGGAGCACAGATACGCAGTATTTT
TRBV5-4	few	-	TRBJ2-5	CANSLRARETETQYF	TGTGCCAACTCGCTTAGGGCGAGGGAGACCGAGACCCAGTACTTC
TRBV10-3	-	TRBD2	TRBJ2-3	CAIMGRERDTDTQYF	TGTGCCATCATGGGGCGGGAGAGGGACACAGATACGCAGTATTTT
TRBV4-2	few	TRBD1	TRBJ1-4	CASSQDTYQGDEKLFF	TGTGCCAGCAGCCAAGATACTTACCAGGGGGATGAAAAACTGTTTTTT
TRBV11-2	-	-	TRBJ2-5	CASSLNSGQETQYF	TGTGCCAGCAGCTTAAACAGCGGGCAAGAGACCCAGTACTTC
TRBV21-1	-	-	TRBJ1-3	CASSKSTRSGNTIYF	TGTGCCAGCAGCAAATCTACCCGCTCTGGAAACACCATATATTTT
TRBV6-6	-	-	TRBJ2-5	CASTPPGQETQYF	TGTGCCAGCACCCCCCCCGGCCAAGAGACCCAGTACTTC
TRBV28	-	-	TRBJ2-4	CASSLLGQTAKNIQYF	TGTGCCAGCAGTCTTTTGGGTCAGACCGCCAAAAACATTCAGTACTTC
TRBV19	few	TRBD2	TRBJ2-3	CASSPQRLAGTDTQYF	TGTGCCAGTAGTCCCCAACGACTAGCGGGCACAGATACGCAGTATTTT
TRBV20-1	few	TRBD2	TRBJ2-7	CSARLAWAQYF	TGCAGTGCCAGACTAGCTTGGGCGCAGTACTTC
TRBV10-3	-	-	TRBJ2-1	CAISATGAGEQFF	TGTGCCATCAGTGCGACGGGGGCAGGGGAGCAGTTCTTC
TRBV14	many	-	TRBJ2-6	CASSRAGANVLTF	TGTGCCAGCAGCCGCGCGGGGGCCAACGTCCTGACTTTC
TRBV7-9	-	-	TRBJ2-3	CASSYRETDTQYF	TGTGCCAGCAGCTACAGGGAGACAGATACGCAGTATTTT
TRBV15	few	-	TRBJ2-5	CATSRDYVQGSRETQYF	TGTGCCACCAGCAGAGATTATGTACAGGGAAGTCGAGAGACCCAGTACTTC
TRBV15	-	-	TRBJ1-1	CATSRDPGLNTEAFF	TGTGCCACCAGCAGAGATCCCGGACTGAACACTGAAGCTTTCTTT
TRBV6-6	-	-	TRBJ2-1	CASSYSNFYNEQFF	TGTGCCAGCAGTTACTCGAACTTCTACAATGAGCAGTTCTTC
TRBV9	-	TRBD2	TRBJ2-5	CASSQLPGLATEVVQYF	TGTGCCAGCAGCCAACTTCCGGGACTAGCTACGGAAGTGGTCCAGTACTTC
TRBV7-2	few	-	TRBJ2-7	CASSLGRARYEQYF	TGTGCCAGCAGCTTAGGCAGGGCACGGTACGAGCAGTACTTC
TRBV5-1	few	-	TRBJ2-7	CASSLAVGAANYEQYF	TGCGCCAGCAGCTTGGCCGTGGGAGCGGCAAACTACGAGCAGTACTTC
TRBV7-9	few	-	TRBJ2-1	CASSLAVSSYNEQFF	TGTGCCAGCAGCTTAGCGGTGAGCTCCTACAATGAGCAGTTCTTC
TRBV27	once	-	TRBJ2-3	CASSLTLRGTDTQYF	TGTGCCAGCAGTTTAACGCTCCGCGGCACAGATACGCAGTATTTT
TRBV4-3	-	-	TRBJ1-4	CASSQETGTAYPLFF	TGCGCCAGCAGCCAAGAAACCGGGACGGCTTATCCGCTGTTTTTT
TRBV29-1	-	-	TRBJ2-7	CSVENSYEQYF	TGCAGCGTTGAGAACAGCTACGAGCAGTACTTC
TRBV5-5	few	TRBD2	TRBJ2-3	CASSSTLFHPGGADTQYF	TGTGCCAGCAGCTCCACTCTCTTTCACCCGGGAGGGGCAGATACGCAGTATTTT
TRBV11-2	few	TRBD1	TRBJ2-2	CASSPLDRAGTGELFF	TGTGCCAGCAGCCCCCTGGACAGGGCGGGCACCGGGGAGCTGTTTTTT
TRBV5-1	-	-	TRBJ2-4	CASSLGGDLAKNIQYF	TGCGCCAGCAGCTTGGGTGGGGACCTAGCCAAAAACATTCAGTACTTC